This TCR beta chain was observed in a study of regulatory T cells in long-lasting Graves disease. CDR3 length: 16 amino acids. V lost 0 bases and J 7 bases, leaving 18 bases between the germline ends. Germline CDR1 is DFQATT and CDR2 is SNEGSKA (reference sequence). Arm-PCR with iRepertoire HTBI primers amplified the CDR3 regions for these TCR beta libraries. In the source study's methods: From all samples, identification returned approximately 15 TRBJ and 60 or so TRBV segments. TCRdb re-derived calls from the multiplex PCR reads in MiXCR, one entry per CDR3 protein. TCRdb, not the authors, supplied the V and J calls. The sample has about 660,000 distinct CDR3 sequences, about 32% seen once. As for this clonotype: Its target is unknown.

Study conclusions and caveats: The study found TRBV28, TRBJ1-2 and TRBJ2-5 favored in persistent disease. Persistent Graves' patients showed less TCR diversity than newly diagnosed patients showed.

The time point is: persistent/refractory GD, antithyroid drugs over 5 years with positive TRAb. After RNA was extracted from PBMCs, the TCR library was made from it. J is TRBJ2-2 and V is TRBV20-1; a weak D match, TRBD1 (7 bases). The receptor's source is a female donor with Graves disease. The sample here was peripheral blood mononuclear cells (PBMCs), taken when the disease was refractory, from a patient treated with antithyroid drugs. CDR3 sequence reads: CSARDRWQGGSGELFF. CDR3 DNA sequence: TGCAGTGCTAGAGATCGGTGGCAGGGGGGTAGCGGGGAGCTGTTTTTT.